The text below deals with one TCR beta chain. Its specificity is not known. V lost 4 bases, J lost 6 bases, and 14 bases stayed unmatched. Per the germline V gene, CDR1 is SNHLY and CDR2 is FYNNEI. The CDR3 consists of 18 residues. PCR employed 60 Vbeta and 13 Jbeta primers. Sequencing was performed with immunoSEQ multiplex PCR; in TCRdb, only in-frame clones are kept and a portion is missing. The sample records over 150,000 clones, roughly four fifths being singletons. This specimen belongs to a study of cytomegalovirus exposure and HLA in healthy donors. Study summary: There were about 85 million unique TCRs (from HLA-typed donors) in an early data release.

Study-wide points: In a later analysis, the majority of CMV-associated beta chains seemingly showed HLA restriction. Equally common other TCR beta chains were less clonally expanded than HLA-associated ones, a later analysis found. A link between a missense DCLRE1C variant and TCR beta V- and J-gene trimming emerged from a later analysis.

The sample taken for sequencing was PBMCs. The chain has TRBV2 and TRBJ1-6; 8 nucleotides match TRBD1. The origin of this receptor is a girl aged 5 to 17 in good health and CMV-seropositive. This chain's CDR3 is CASSGAGEDRASNSPLHF. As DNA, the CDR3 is TGTGCCAGCAGTGGGGCAGGGGAGGACAGGGCCTCTAATTCACCCCTCCACTTT.